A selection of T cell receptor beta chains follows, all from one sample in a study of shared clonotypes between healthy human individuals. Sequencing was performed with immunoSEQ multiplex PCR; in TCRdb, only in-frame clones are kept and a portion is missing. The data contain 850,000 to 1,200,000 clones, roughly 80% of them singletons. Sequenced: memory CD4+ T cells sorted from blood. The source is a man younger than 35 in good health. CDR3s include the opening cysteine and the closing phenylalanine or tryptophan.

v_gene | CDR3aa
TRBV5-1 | CASRARDGPYEQYF
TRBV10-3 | CAISAGLAYNTGELFF
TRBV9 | CASSVTSDNEQFF
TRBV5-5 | CASSWTGGEGNTEAFF
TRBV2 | CASSELGSGNYNEQFF
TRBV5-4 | CASSFTRDRSNEQFF
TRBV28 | CASSTTVGTIYF
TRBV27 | CASSSRGHGGDQYF
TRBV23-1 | CASSQSFRAEQYF
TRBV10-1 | CAGRGQSRGYTF
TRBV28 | CASLPGQGPPSNYGYTF
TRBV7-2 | CASSSWDRGREAFF
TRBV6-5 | CASSRGRATDTQYF
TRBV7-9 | CASSLAGGRETQYF
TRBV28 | CASSLSAGTVNTEAFF
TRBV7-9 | CASSLEGSGGADTQYF
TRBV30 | CAWRVVRSEKEKLFF
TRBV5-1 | CASSLNPGQGQETQYF
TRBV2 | CASTLIRTGDSPLHF
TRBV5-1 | CASSLGWGQDNSPLHF
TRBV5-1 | CASSWGLAGGAIEQFF
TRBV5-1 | CASSLWLLAGGTTGELFF
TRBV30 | CAWSVGRGERYF
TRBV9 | CASSVELSGRFTDTQYF
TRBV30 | CAWSVKGGASVAFF
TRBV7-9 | CASSLARGQQETQYF
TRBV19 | CASSGGLGILNTEAFF
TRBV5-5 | CASSFLQTQYF
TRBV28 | CASSSLLTGGMNTEAFF
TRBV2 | CASSAGPRADGYTF
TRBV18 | CASSAPGPSVSSYTF
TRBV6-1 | CASGTGATDTQYF
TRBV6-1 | CASSDGAIYKQFF
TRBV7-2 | CASSHPRTEVPLHF
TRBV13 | CASSESTDRVNEKLFF